Given below is one T cell receptor (beta chain) in context. Its antigen is unidentified. The data belong to a study of T cells in lung cancer brain metastases. Broader study findings: Effects of preoperative corticosteroids on T cell infiltration in brain metastases could not be controlled. Paired primaries held more unique productive clones than brain metastases (median approximately 4,500 versus 1,500).

The table came from immunoSEQ multiplex PCR; TCRdb's copy has only in-frame clones and leaves some out. The table records 3,000 or so clones, about nine tenths of them present only once. This TCR was recovered from a man in his sixties or seventies with non-small cell lung cancer. The sequenced material came from tumor tissue from the primary lung tumor.

CDR3 nucleotides: TGTGCCAGCAGCTTGGGGACAGGGGTCCAAGAGACCCAGTACTTC. It codes for CASSLGTGVQETQYF. The rearrangement joins TRBV5-4 to TRBJ2-5; 9 bases match TRBD1. Germline CDR1 is SGHNT and CDR2 is YYREEE (reference sequence). CDR3 length equals 15 residues. The junction had 1 base not matched to a gene; V was cut back by 0 bases and J by 1 base. The complete variable domain, with remaining parts taken from reference TRBV5-4 and TRBJ2-5, reads ETGVTQSPTHLIKTRGQQVTLRCSSQSGHNTVSWYQQALGQGPQFIFQYYREEENGRGNFPPRFSGLQFPNYSSELNVNALELDDSALYLCASSLGTGVQETQYFGPGTRLLVL.